The subject of this entry is one T cell receptor beta chain. The antigen is not known. The CDR3 has 15 residues. With 4 bases clipped from V and 1 base from J, the junction kept 6 bases outside the gene matches. The germline V gene encodes CDR1 LGHDT and CDR2 YNNKEL (reference sequence). This sample stems from a study of identical twins. Each CDR3 protein gets one entry after TCRdb re-called the 5' RACE reads with MiXCR. The table includes some 900,000 distinct CDR3 sequences, about 12% detected once. The study's findings and limits: Carriage of fewer insertions was seen in abundant cord blood beta clonotypes, whereas memory repertoires showed none.

These same records also appear under a second study, on yellow fever vaccine responses in identical twins.

The material sequenced was PBMCs. The chain couples TRBV3-1 to TRBJ1-1; 7 bases agree with TRBD1. The clonotype comes from a woman younger than 30 in good health. The CDR3 loop reads CASSPRGQSNTEAFF. The CDR3 bases are TGTGCCAGCAGCCCCCGGGGACAGTCGAACACTGAAGCTTTCTTT.